A selection of T cell receptor beta chains follows, all from one sample in a study of cytomegalovirus exposure and HLA in healthy donors. Assay: immunoSEQ multiplex PCR; the TCRdb copy retains only in-frame clones and omits some. Of 120,000 to 150,000 clones listed, 65% to 90% were seen once; the top ten hold roughly 2.8%. Material: PBMCs. The receptor source for this set is a woman aged 25 to 39 in good health and CMV-seronegative. The CDR3 runs from the conserved cysteine through the conserved F or W. Fields, in order: V gene, J gene, CDR3 length, D gene, clone size, CDR3 DNA, CDR3 protein. A D gene is named only where the DNA matches it firmly. Expanded clones get a size class; other rows say once, few or many, or leave the size out.

V: TRBV28; J: TRBJ2-2; length: 12; D: NA; size: NA; DNA: TGTGCCAGCAGTTCCAACAGGGCGCGGCTGTTTTTT; CDR3: CASSSNRARLFF
V: TRBV2; J: TRBJ1-1; length: 11; D: NA; size: NA; DNA: TGTGCCAGCAGGCGGAACAGGGAAGCTTTCTTT; CDR3: CASRRNREAFF
V: TRBV6-6; J: TRBJ2-1; length: 15; D: TRBD1; size: NA; DNA: TGTGCCAGCAGTTACTCCGGGACAGGGGGCAATGAGCAGTTCTTC; CDR3: CASSYSGTGGNEQFF
V: TRBV7-2; J: TRBJ2-7; length: 12; D: TRBD2; size: NA; DNA: TGTGCCAGCAGTGGGGGGGGGTACGAGCAGTACTTC; CDR3: CASSGGGYEQYF
V: TRBV5-6; J: TRBJ1-4; length: 16; D: NA; size: NA; DNA: TGTGCCAGCAGCTTGGCTGCCCGGGTTGCGGATGAAAAACTGTTTTTT; CDR3: CASSLAARVADEKLFF
V: TRBV13; J: TRBJ1-2; length: 14; D: NA; size: NA; DNA: TGTGCCAGCAGCTTAGTAGAGGGTAACTATGGCTACACCTTC; CDR3: CASSLVEGNYGYTF
V: TRBV30; J: TRBJ1-2; length: 14; D: NA; size: NA; DNA: TGTGCCTGCCTTACTTTCGCGGATCTTTATGGCTACACCTTC; CDR3: CACLTFADLYGYTF
V: TRBV28; J: TRBJ1-5; length: 15; D: TRBD1; size: NA; DNA: TGTGCCAGCAGTGACTGGGACAGGGCGAATCAGCCCCAGCATTTT; CDR3: CASSDWDRANQPQHF
V: TRBV28; J: TRBJ2-7; length: 14; D: TRBD1; size: NA; DNA: TGTGCCAGCAGGACAGGGGCGAAAAACTACGAGCAGTACTTC; CDR3: CASRTGAKNYEQYF
V: TRBV6-6; J: TRBJ1-2; length: 14; D: NA; size: NA; DNA: TGTGCCAGCAAGGCGCGGCGCGAGTTCGCTGGCTACACCTTC; CDR3: CASKARREFAGYTF
V: TRBV10-2; J: TRBJ2-7; length: 15; D: TRBD1; size: NA; DNA: TGCGCCAGCAGCCATGGGGACAGGGGGCTCTACGAGCAGTACTTC; CDR3: CASSHGDRGLYEQYF
V: TRBV6-5; J: TRBJ1-5; length: 15; D: NA; size: once; DNA: TGTGCCAGCAGTCGCGGACACAATAGCAATCAGCCCCAGCATTTT; CDR3: CASSRGHNSNQPQHF
V: TRBV5-1; J: TRBJ2-7; length: 15; D: NA; size: NA; DNA: TGCGCCAGCAGCCCCAGGGCTAGCGATCGTTACGAGCAGTACTTC; CDR3: CASSPRASDRYEQYF
V: TRBV5-4; J: TRBJ1-4; length: 15; D: TRBD1; size: NA; DNA: TGTGCCAGCAGCGGATCAGGGGGCTTTAATGAAAAACTGTTTTTT; CDR3: CASSGSGGFNEKLFF
V: TRBV7-6; J: TRBJ1-5; length: 14; D: NA; size: NA; DNA: TGTGCCAGCAGCGAGTACAGGGAAGGTCAGCCCCAGCATTTT; CDR3: CASSEYREGQPQHF